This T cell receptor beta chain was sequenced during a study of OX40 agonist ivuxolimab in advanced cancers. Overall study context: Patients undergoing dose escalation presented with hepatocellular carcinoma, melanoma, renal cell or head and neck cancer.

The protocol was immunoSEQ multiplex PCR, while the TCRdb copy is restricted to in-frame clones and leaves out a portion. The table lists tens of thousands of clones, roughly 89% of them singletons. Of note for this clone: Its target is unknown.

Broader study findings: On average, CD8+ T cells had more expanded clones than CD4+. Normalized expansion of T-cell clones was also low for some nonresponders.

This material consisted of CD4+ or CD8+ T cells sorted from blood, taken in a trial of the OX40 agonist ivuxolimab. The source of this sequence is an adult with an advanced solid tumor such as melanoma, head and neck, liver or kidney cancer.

CDR3: CASSYASPRVYTF. In DNA form, the CDR3 reads TGTGCCAGCAGTTACGCCAGCCCTAGAGTCTACACCTTC. This rearrangement joins TRBV6-5 to TRBJ1-2; D not resolved. Germline loops: CDR1 MNHEY, CDR2 SVGAGI. The CDR3 has 13 amino acids. Trimming cost V 2 bases and J 10 bases, with 14 bases left between them.